The TCR beta chain under discussion was sequenced for a study of identical twins (dated by TCRdb to about 2016). For context, the study as a whole: To test whether fetal clonotypes persist, this study deep-sequenced TCR alpha and beta repertoires from monozygotic twins, from unrelated adults of various ages, and from cord blood. To rule out contamination, replicate twin experiments were performed at different times with different library preparation protocols.

The investigation overall reported the following: Because the same donors could not be followed over many years, the conclusions relied on cross-sectional statistical analysis. Abundant cord blood beta clonotypes had fewer insertions, young adult naive repertoires showed a similar but weaker trend, and memory repertoires showed no such trend. Zero-insertion analyses could be partly confounded by invariant T cells such as MAIT and iNKT, though diverse VJ usage argued against such confounding for most clonotypes. In monozygotic twins, out-of-frame TCR alpha sharing was systematically underestimated by recombination models, although the models agreed with sharing between unrelated individuals. Excess twin sharing in beta out-of-frame sequences was weaker because fewer shared sequences lowered the signal-to-noise ratio. Compared with coincidental sharing between unrelated individuals, out-of-frame TCR alpha sequences shared between twins showed an excess of sequences with low generation probability.

Library construction relied on 5' RACE. The sample was run on an Illumina HiSeq 2000. A universal primer binding site was added through template switching, and the final cDNA carried a unique molecular identifier so that TCR cDNA molecules could be counted accurately. Specific primers in the conserved constant-segment region were used to synthesize first-strand cDNA for the TCR alpha and beta chains. To control for contamination, every cDNA library carried two barcodes: a SMART-Mk sample barcode plus Illumina barcodes. TruSeq adapter sequences along with Illumina sample barcodes were introduced in two successive PCR steps. TCR alpha and beta cDNA libraries were sequenced on the Illumina HiSeq platform with custom primers. The paper's data handling went like this. MiGEC processed the raw reads to extract unique molecular identifiers, while MiXCR was used to determine the CDR3 positions. For each individual, recombination models were inferred using an EM algorithm with the repgenHMM and IGoR tools. The tcR package in R was used for shared clonotype analysis, with sharing normalized by the product of cloneset sizes. To study raw recombination free of thymic and clonal selection effects, out-of-frame nonproductive sequences were analyzed. Through fastp at Q25 and MiXCR, TCRdb rebuilt clones from the public reads, retaining in-frame beta chains. Rows are unified per CDR3 protein, each entry keeping the most common DNA and genes. The V and J calls reflect TCRdb's pipeline rather than the authors' work. The sample table records 700,000 or so distinct CDR3 sequences; around 21% of these occur just once. Approximately 4.3% of the sample is taken by the ten largest.

In this sample, this clonotype turned up a few times. Its antigen is not yet known. Base qualities are not provided; no much larger clone lies one nucleotide away. Only healthy Caucasian donors were included. The twin cohort comprised three pairs of female monozygotic twins, all aged about 18 to 30 years. The RNA used for TCR libraries was isolated from peripheral blood mononuclear cells. These data were also filed under a second study, of T cells expressing NK-cell markers. In that second paper, the authors write: Fewer than ten donors provided sorted CD3+CD56+NKG2C+, CD3+CD56+NKG2C- and CD3+CD56-NKG2C+ T-cell subsets, whose TCR beta-chain repertoires were profiled. Among the eight sequenced donors, seven were HCMV-seropositive and one was HCMV-seronegative. To restrict sorting to alphabetaTCR-expressing T cells, an anti-gammadeltaTCR antibody was added in several experiments. In over 5 donors, the dominant CD3+CD56+NKG2C+ clonotypes were among the top 10 CD8+ clonotypes and accounted for about 1.0-8% of CD8+ T cells. Those dominant clonotypes were again the most abundant among CD3+CD56-NKG2C+ cells in several donors, at about 28.3-60.1%. Whether the expanded NKG2C-expressing T cell clones were specific for HCMV antigens was left unclear. The eight sequenced donors were randomly selected healthy volunteers, three men and five women. HCMV serostatus was determined by detecting HCMV-specific IgG in serum with a commercial ELISA kit. For about six donors, bulk peripheral blood T-cell repertoires were additionally sequenced from unsorted PBMC. MIGEC handled demultiplexing of the reads and grouping by UMI, while MiTCR was used to assemble and quantify clonotypes. Only TCR cDNA sequences supported by at least two reads were kept to exclude erroneous sequences. The tcR package was used for downstream repertoire analysis, and clonotypes were matched across fractions by CDR3 nucleotide sequence plus V segment. VDJmatch was used to annotate antigen specificity against VDJdb, with one amino acid substitution in CDR3 permitted.

The specimen was PBMCs. The TCR originated in a woman between 18 and 30 years old in good health.

The DNA reads as follows: TGTGCCAGCAGTTACATGCGGGGGCCCCAGCATTTT. Translated, it reads CASSYMRGPQHF. This sequence uses TRBV6-2 or TRBV6-3 and TRBJ1-5; the D gene lacks a confident call. The CDR3 runs 12 amino acids, cysteine and phenylalanine included. CDR3 DNA is the only sequence kept; it has 36 bases, read in frame from the first base. The junction carries 8 bases between V and J, which are trimmed by 2 bases and 9 bases respectively. CDR1 and CDR2 are drawn from the germline V gene: MNHEY, SVGEGT.